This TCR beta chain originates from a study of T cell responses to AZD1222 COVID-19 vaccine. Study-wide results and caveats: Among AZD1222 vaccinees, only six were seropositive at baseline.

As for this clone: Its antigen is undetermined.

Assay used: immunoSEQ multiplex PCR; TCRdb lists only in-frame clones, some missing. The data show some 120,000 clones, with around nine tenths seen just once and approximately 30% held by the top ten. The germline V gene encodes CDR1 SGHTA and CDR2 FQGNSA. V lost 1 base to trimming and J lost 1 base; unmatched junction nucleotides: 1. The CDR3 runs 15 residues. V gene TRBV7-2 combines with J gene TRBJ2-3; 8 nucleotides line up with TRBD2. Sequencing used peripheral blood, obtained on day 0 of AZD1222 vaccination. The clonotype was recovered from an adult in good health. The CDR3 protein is CASSLGAGGTDTQYF. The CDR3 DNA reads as TGTGCCAGCAGCTTAGGAGCGGGGGGCACAGATACGCAGTATTTT.